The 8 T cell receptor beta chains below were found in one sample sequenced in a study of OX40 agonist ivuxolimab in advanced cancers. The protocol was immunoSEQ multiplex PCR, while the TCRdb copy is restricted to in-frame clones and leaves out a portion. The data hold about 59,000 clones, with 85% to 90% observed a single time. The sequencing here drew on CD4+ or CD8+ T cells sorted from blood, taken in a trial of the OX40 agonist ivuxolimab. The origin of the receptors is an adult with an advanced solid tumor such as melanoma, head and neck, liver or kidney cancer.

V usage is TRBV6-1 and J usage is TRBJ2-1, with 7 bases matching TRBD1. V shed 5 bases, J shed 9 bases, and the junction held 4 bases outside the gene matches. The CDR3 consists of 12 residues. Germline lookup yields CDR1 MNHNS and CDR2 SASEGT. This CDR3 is CASSTRGTEQFF. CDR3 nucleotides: TGTGCCAGCAGTACCAGGGGGACTGAGCAGTTCTTC.

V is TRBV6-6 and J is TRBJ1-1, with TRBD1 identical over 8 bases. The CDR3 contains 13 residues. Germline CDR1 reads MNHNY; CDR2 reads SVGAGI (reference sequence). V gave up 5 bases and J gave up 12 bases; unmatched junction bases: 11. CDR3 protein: CASSLIDRGRTFF. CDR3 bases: TGTGCCAGCAGTCTAATCGACAGGGGCAGGACTTTCTTT.

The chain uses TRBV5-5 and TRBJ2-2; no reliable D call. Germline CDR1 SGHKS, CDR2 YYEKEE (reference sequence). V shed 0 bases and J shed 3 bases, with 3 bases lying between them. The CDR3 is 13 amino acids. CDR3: CASSLGYTGELFF. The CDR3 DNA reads TGTGCCAGCAGCTTGGGGTACACCGGGGAGCTGTTTTTT.

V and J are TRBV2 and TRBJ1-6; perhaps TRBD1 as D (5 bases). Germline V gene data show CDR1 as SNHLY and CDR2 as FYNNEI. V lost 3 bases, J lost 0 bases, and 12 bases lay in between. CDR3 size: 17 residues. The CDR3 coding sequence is TGTGCCAGCAGTGAGACAGAGATCAGCTCCTATAATTCACCCCTCCACTTT. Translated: CASSETEISSYNSPLHF.

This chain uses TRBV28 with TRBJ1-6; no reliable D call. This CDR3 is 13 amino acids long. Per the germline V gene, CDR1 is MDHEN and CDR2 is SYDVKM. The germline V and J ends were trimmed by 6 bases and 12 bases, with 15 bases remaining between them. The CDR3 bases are TGTGCCAGCAGCCGTACCGGGTTTAGACCCCTCCACTTT. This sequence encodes CASSRTGFRPLHF.

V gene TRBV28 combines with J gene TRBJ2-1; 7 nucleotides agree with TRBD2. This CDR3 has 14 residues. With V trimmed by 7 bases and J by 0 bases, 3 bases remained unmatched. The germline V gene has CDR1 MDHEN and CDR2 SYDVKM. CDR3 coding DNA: TGTGCCAGCATCCGGGGGGACTCCTACAATGAGCAGTTCTTC. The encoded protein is CASIRGDSYNEQFF.

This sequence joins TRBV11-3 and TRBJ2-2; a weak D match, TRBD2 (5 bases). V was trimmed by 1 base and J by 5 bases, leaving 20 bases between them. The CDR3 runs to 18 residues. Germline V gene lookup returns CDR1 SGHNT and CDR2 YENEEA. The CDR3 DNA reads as TGTGCCAGCAGCTTAGGAGGTACGGCGGGCCGGCAAACCGGGGAGCTGTTTTTT. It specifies CASSLGGTAGRQTGELFF.

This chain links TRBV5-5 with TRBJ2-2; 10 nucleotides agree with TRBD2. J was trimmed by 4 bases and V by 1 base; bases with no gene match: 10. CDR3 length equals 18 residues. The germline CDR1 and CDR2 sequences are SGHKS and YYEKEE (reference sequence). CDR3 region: CASSLIGIAGGPTGELFF. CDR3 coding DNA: TGTGCCAGCAGCTTGATAGGGATAGCGGGGGGCCCCACCGGGGAGCTGTTTTTT.